This TCR beta chain was retrieved from a study of vaccination effects on CD4 cells after COVID-19. Following a roughly 9-day culture, CD4+ T cells were purified. TCRdb keeps only in-frame clones here, not all; method: immunoSEQ multiplex PCR. The data show tens of thousands of clones, with roughly 80% seen just once and around 8.1% held by the top ten. With regard to this clone: What it binds is not known.

Study-level points and caveats: Few convalescent patients and no early post-infection timepoints were included in the study.

In germline, CDR1 is PRHDT, CDR2 FYEKMQ (reference sequence). After removal of 4 bases from V and 9 bases from J, the junction contained 16 bases not matched to a gene. The CDR3 is 17 amino acids. This TCR derives from a human donor who had a prior SARS-CoV-2 infection. V gene TRBV13 combines with J gene TRBJ2-3; TRBD1 agrees at 10 bases. The sample here was CD4+ T cells from PBMCs cultured without peptide, taken before COVID-19 vaccination. CDR3 coding DNA: TGTGCCAGCAGCTACAGGGCAGGGACAGGGGTGAGTTGGACGCAGTATTTT. It yields the protein CASSYRAGTGVSWTQYF.